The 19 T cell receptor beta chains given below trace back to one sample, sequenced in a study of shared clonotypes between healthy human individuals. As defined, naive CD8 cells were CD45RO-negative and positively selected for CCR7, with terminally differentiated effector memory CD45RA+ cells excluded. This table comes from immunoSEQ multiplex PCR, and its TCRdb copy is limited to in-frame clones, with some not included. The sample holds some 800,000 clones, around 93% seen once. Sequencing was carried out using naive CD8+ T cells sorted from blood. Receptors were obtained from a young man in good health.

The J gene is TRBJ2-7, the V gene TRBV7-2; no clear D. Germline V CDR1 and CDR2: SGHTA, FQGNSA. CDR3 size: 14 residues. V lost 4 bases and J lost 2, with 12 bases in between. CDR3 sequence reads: CASSSPDGTYEQYF. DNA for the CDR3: TGTGCCAGCAGCTCGCCGGACGGCACCTACGAGCAGTACTTC.

CDR3 in amino acids: CAINDNRLAGMSYNEQFF. The CDR3 bases are TGTGCCATCAATGATAACAGACTAGCGGGGATGTCCTACAATGAGCAGTTCTTC. The chain uses TRBV7-9 and TRBJ2-1, with TRBD2 matching over 11 bases. There are 18 residues in the CDR3. CDR1 and CDR2 from the germline V gene are SEHNR and FQNEAQ (reference sequence). J gave up 1 base and V 10 bases, and 15 bases lay outside the gene matches.

CDR3 DNA sequence: TGTGCCAGCAGTTTACATGGGAGCGGGCGAAGCTACGAGCAGTACTTC. Translated: CASSLHGSGRSYEQYF. The V gene is TRBV28, the J gene TRBJ2-7; maybe TRBD2 (6 bases). This CDR3 comprises 16 residues. Germline V gives CDR1 MDHEN, CDR2 SYDVKM. The V gene lost 2 bases and the J gene lost 3 bases, with 17 bases spanning the gap.

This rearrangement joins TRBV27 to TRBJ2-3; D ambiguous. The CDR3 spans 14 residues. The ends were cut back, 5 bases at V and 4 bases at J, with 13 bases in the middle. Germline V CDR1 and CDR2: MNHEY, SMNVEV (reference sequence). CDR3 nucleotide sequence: TGTGCCAGCAGTCCCTACAATGCCCCAGATACGCAGTATTTT. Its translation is CASSPYNAPDTQYF.

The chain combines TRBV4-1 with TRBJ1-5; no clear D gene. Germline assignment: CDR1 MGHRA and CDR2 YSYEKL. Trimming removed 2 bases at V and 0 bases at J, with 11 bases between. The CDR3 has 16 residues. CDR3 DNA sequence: TGCGCCAGCAGCCAACTACCTGATTATAGCAATCAGCCCCAGCATTTT. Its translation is CASSQLPDYSNQPQHF.

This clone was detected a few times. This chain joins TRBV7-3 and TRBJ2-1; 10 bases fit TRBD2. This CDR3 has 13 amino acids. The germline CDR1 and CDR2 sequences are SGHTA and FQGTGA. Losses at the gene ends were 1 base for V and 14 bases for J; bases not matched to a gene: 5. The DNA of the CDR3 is TGTGCCAGCAGCTTAATAGGGACTAGCGAAAAGTTCTTC. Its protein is CASSLIGTSEKFF.

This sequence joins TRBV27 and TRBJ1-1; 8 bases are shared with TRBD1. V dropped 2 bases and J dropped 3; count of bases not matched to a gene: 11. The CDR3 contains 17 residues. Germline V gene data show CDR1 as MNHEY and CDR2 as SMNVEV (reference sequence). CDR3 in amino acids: CASSLQGSGGRDTEAFF. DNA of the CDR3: TGTGCCAGCAGTTTACAAGGGTCAGGGGGCAGGGACACTGAAGCTTTCTTT.

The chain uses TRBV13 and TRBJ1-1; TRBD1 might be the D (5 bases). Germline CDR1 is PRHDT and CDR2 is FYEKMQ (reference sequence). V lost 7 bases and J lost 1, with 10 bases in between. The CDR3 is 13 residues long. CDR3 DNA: TGTGCCAGCAATTTAGGACAGAACACTGAAGCTTTCTTT. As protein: CASNLGQNTEAFF.

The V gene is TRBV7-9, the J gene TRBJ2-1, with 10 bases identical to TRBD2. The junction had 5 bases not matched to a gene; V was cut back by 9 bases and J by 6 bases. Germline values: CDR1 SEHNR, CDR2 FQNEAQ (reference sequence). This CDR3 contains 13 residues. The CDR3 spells CASFSGRSNEQFF. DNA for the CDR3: TGTGCCAGTTTTAGCGGGAGGTCCAATGAGCAGTTCTTC.

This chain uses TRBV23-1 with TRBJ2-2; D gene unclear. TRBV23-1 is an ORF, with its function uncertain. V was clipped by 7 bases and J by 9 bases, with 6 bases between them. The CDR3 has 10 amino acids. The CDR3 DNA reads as TGCGCCAGCACACACCGGGAGCTGTTTTTT. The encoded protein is CASTHRELFF.

CDR3 sequence reads: CASSFRMRTGSEGSSGNTIYF. The CDR3 region has the DNA TGCGCCAGCAGCTTTCGTATGCGGACAGGGTCAGAGGGGTCCTCTGGAAACACCATATATTTT. The chain has TRBV5-1 and TRBJ1-3; 8 bases agree with TRBD1. The CDR3 totals 21 residues. CDR1 SGHRS and CDR2 YFSETQ come from the germline V gene. The V segment lost 2 bases and the J segment 0 bases; nucleotides outside the gene matches: 19.

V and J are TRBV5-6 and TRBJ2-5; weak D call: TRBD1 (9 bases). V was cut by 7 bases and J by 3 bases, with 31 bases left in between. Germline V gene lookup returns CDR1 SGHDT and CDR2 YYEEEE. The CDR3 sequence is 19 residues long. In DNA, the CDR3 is TGTGCCAGCCGGCCCGACAGGGGGACGAGGCGGGAGGTGGAAGAGACCCAGTACTTC. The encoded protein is CASRPDRGTRREVEETQYF.

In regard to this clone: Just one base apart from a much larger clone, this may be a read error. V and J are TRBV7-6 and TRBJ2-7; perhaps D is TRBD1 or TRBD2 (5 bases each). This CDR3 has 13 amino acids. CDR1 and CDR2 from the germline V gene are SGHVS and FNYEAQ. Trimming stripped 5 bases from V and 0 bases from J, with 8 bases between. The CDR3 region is CASSPGASYEQYF. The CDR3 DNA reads TGTGCCAGCAGCCCCGGGGCCTCCTACGAGCAGTACTTC.

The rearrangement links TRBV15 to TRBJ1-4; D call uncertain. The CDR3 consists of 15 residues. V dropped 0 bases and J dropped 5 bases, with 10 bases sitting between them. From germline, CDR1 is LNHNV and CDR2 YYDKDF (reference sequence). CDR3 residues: CATSRDGLGNEKLFF. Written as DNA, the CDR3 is TGTGCCACCAGCAGAGATGGCCTAGGGAATGAAAAACTGTTTTTT.

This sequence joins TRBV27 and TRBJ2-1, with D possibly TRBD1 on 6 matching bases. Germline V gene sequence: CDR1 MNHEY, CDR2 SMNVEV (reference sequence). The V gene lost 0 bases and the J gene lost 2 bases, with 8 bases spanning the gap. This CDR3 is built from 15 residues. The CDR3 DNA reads TGTGCCAGCAGTTTATCGAGGACAGCCTACAATGAGCAGTTCTTC. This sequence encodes CASSLSRTAYNEQFF.

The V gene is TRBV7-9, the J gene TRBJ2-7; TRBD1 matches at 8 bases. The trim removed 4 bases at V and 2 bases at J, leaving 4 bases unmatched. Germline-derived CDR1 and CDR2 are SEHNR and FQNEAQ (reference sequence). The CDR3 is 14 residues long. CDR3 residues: CASSSGQDPYEQYF. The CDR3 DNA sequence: TGTGCCAGCAGCTCGGGACAGGACCCCTACGAGCAGTACTTC.

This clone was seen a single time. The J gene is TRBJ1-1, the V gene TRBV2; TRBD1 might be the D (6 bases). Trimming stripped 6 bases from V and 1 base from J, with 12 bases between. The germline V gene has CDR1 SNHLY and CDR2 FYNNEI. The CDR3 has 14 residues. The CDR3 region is CASRREGQNTEAFF. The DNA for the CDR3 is TGTGCCAGCAGACGGGAGGGACAGAACACTGAAGCTTTCTTT. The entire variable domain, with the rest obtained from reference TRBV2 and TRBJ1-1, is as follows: EPEVTQTPSHQVTQMGQEVILRCVPISNHLYFYWYRQILGQKVEFLVSFYNNEISEKSEIFDDQFSVERPDGSNFTLKIRSTKLEDSAMYFCASRREGQNTEAFFGQGTRLTVV.

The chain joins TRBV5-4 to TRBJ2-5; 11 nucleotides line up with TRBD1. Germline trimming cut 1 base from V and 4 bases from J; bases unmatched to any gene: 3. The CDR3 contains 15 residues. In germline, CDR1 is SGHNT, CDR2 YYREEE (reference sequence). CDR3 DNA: TGTGCCAGCAGCTTGACCGGGACAGGGGGAGAGACCCAGTACTTC. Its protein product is CASSLTGTGGETQYF.

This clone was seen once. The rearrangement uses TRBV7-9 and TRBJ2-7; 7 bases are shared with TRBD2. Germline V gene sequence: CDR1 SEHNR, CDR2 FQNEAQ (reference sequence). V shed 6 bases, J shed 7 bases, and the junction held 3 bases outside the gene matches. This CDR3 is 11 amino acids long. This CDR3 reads CASSRGGEQYF. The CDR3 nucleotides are TGTGCCAGCAGTCGGGGAGGGGAGCAGTACTTC.